The TCR beta chain described here comes from a study of radiotherapy plus CTLA-4 blockade in lung cancer. Overall study: With approximately 33% of patients having disease control, objective responses were seen in less than 20%.

The germline V and J ends were trimmed by 3 bases and 4 bases, with 12 bases remaining between them. Germline V gives CDR1 SQVTM, CDR2 ANQGSEA. The CDR3 spans 13 residues. Repertoires were generated with immunoSEQ multiplex PCR, while TCRdb's copy carries only in-frame clones and drops some. This table holds about 59,000 clones, 65% to 80% found once. Material: peripheral blood, obtained from a patient treated with radiotherapy plus ipilimumab. The rearrangement uses TRBV29-1 and TRBJ2-5; possibly TRBD2 for D (5 bases). The TCR was taken from a human donor with non-small cell lung cancer whose response to radiotherapy plus ipilimumab could not be evaluated. CDR3 in amino acids: CSVEAGEAETQYF. In nucleotides, the CDR3 is TGCAGCGTTGAGGCGGGCGAAGCAGAGACCCAGTACTTC.